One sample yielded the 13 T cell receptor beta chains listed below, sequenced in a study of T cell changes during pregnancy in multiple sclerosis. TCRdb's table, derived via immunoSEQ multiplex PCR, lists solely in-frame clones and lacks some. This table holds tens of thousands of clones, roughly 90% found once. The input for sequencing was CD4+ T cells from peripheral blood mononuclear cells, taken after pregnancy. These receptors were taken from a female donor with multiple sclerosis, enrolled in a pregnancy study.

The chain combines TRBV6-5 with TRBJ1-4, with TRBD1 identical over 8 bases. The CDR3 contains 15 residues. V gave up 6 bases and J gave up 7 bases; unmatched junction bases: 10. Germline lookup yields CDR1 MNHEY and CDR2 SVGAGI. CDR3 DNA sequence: TGTGCCAGCAGATCGGCAGGGGGCGTTGGTGAAAAACTGTTTTTT. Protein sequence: CASRSAGGVGEKLFF.

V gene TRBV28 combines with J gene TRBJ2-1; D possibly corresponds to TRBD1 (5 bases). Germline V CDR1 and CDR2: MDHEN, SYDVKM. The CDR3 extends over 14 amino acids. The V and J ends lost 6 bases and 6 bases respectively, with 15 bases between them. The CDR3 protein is CASRGADHINEQFF. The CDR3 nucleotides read TGTGCCAGCAGAGGGGCCGATCATATCAATGAGCAGTTCTTC.

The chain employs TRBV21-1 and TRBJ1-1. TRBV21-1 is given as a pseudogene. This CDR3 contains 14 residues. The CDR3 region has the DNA TGTGCCAGCCCCGGGTCTTTCTTGAACACTGAAGCTTTCTTT. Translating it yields CASPGSFLNTEAFF.

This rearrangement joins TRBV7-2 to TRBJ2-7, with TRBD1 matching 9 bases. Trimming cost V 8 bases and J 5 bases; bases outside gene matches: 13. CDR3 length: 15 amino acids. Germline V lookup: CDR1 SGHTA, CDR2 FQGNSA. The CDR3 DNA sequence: TGTGCCAGCTGTTTGTCCGGGACAGGGAGCCACGAGCAGTACTTC. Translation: CASCLSGTGSHEQYF.

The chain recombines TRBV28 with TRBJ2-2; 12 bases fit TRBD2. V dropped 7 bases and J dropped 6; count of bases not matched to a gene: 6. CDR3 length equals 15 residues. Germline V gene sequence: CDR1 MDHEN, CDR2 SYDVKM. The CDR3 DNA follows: TGTGCCAGCAACCTAGCGGGAGGGCCCTCCGGGGAGCTGTTTTTT. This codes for CASNLAGGPSGELFF.

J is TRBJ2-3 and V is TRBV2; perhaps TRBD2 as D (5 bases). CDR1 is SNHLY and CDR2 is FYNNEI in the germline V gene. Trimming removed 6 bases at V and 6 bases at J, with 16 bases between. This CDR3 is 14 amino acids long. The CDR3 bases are TGTGCCAGCAGGGAGGCGCCTGGTGGGGATACGCAGTATTTT. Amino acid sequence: CASREAPGGDTQYF.

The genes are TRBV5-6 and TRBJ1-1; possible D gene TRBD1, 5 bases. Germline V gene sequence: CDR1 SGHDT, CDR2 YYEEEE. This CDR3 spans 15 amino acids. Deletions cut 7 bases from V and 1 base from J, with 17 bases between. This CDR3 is CASGTSGRENTEAFF. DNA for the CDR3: TGTGCCAGCGGCACCTCAGGGAGGGAGAACACTGAAGCTTTCTTT.

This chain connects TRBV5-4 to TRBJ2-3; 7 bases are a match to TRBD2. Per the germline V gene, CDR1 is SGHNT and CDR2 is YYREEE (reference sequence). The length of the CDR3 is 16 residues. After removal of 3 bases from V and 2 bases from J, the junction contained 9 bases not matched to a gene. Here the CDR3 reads CASSSRTSANTDTQYF. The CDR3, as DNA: TGTGCCAGCAGCTCTAGAACTAGCGCAAACACAGATACGCAGTATTTT.

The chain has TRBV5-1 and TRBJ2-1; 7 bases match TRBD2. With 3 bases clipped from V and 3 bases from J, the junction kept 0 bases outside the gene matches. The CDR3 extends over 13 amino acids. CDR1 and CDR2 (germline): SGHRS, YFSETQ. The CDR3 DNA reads TGCGCCAGCAGCTCGGGGGGCTACAATGAGCAGTTCTTC. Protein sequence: CASSSGGYNEQFF.

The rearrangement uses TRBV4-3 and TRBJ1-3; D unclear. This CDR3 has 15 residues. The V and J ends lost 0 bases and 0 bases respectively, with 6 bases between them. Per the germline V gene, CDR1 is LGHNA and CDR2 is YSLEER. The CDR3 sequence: CASSQDRSSGNTIYF. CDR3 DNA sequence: TGCGCCAGCAGCCAAGATCGGAGCTCTGGAAACACCATATATTTT.

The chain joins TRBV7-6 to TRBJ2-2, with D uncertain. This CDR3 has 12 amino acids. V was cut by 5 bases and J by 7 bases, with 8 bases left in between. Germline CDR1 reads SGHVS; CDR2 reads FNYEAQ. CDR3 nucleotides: TGTGCCAGCAGCCCGCACAACGGGGAGCTGTTTTTT. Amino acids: CASSPHNGELFF. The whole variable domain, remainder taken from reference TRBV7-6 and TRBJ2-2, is GAGVSQSPRYKVTKRGQDVALRCDPISGHVSLYWYRQALGQGPEFLTYFNYEAQQDKSGLPNDRFSAERPEGSISTLTIQRTEQRDSAMYRCASSPHNGELFFGEGSRLTVL.

DNA for the CDR3: TGTGCCAGCAGCCCCGGACAGGTGCCCTATGGCTACACCTTC. Protein sequence: CASSPGQVPYGYTF. The chain has TRBV5-6 and TRBJ1-2; 7 bases align to TRBD1. The CDR3 extends over 14 amino acids. Germline trimming cut 4 bases from V and 4 bases from J; bases unmatched to any gene: 7. The germline gives CDR1 SGHDT, CDR2 YYEEEE.

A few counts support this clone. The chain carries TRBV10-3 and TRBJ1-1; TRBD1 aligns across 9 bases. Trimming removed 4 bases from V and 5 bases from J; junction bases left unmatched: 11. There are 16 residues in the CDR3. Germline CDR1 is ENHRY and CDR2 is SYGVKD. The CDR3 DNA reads TGTGCCATCAGTGGCGGACAGGGGCTCCTAGGAACTGAAGCTTTCTTT. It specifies CAISGGQGLLGTEAFF.